The rows below give T cell receptor beta chains drawn from one sample of a study of sequential checkpoint blockade in melanoma. Only in-frame clones appear in the TCRdb table, and some are missing; sequencing was by immunoSEQ multiplex PCR. The sample has roughly 18,000 clones, around 65% seen once. Material: CD8+ T cells sorted from blood (inferred from file names), obtained from a patient given nivolumab and ipilimumab in sequence. These receptors all stem from a human donor with melanoma. Both conserved end residues are part of each CDR3. Each record gives: V gene, D gene, clone size, J gene, CDR3 length, CDR3 protein, CDR3 DNA. D genes are given only for firm matches. For some rows the clone size is stated as once, few or many, or as a class when expanded; others skip it.

>TRBV6-6|-|once|TRBJ1-4|13
CASSYSEGEKLFF
TGTGCCAGCAGTTACTCGGAGGGGGAAAAACTGTTTTTT
>TRBV19|-|-|TRBJ2-1|15
CASSISGSSYNEQFF
TGTGCCAGTAGTATCTCGGGGAGCTCCTACAATGAGCAGTTCTTC
>TRBV9|-|-|TRBJ2-1|13
CASSSLTGFEQFF
TGTGCCAGCAGCTCACTCACAGGGTTCGAGCAGTTCTTC
>TRBV19|TRBD2|-|TRBJ2-2|17
CASSIGGAGPVTGELFF
TGTGCCAGTAGTATAGGGGGAGCGGGACCCGTCACCGGGGAGCTGTTTTTT
>TRBV6-5|TRBD2|once|TRBJ2-1|14
CASSYSLAVNEQFF
TGTGCCAGCAGTTACAGCCTAGCGGTGAATGAGCAGTTCTTC
>TRBV6-4|TRBD2|-|TRBJ2-1|14
CASSARLAGSEQFF
TGTGCCAGCAGTGCTCGACTAGCGGGAAGTGAGCAGTTCTTC
>TRBV7-2|-|-|TRBJ2-1|11
CASRSYNEQFF
TGTGCCAGCAGATCTTACAATGAGCAGTTCTTC
>TRBV5-6|-|-|TRBJ2-1|15
CASSLEDSSYNEQFF
TGTGCCAGCAGCTTGGAGGACAGTTCCTACAATGAGCAGTTCTTC
>TRBV19|TRBD2|-|TRBJ2-5|13
CASGGGYQETQYF
TGTGCCAGTGGGGGGGGGTACCAAGAGACCCAGTACTTC
>TRBV7-6|-|-|TRBJ2-3|15
CASSLDPPTRDTQYF
TGTGCCAGCAGCTTAGACCCACCAACTAGGGATACGCAGTATTTT
>TRBV27|-|-|TRBJ2-2|14
CASTPQGGTGELFF
TGTGCCAGCACCCCCCAGGGAGGTACCGGGGAGCTGTTTTTT
>TRBV28|TRBD2|few|TRBJ2-5|16
CASSLSGGSRQETQYF
TGTGCCAGCAGTTTATCGGGCGGGAGCCGACAAGAGACCCAGTACTTC
>TRBV10-3|-|-|TRBJ2-1|14
CAISAPEADNEQFF
TGTGCCATCAGTGCTCCGGAGGCTGACAATGAGCAGTTCTTC
>TRBV20-1|-|-|TRBJ1-2|11
CSAFDGKSYTF
TGCAGTGCTTTTGACGGGAAAAGCTACACCTTC
>TRBV29-1|-|once|TRBJ2-7|14
CSVEEAGLTYEQYF
TGCAGCGTTGAAGAGGCGGGATTGACCTACGAGCAGTACTTC
>TRBV7-6|TRBD1|few|TRBJ2-2|15
CASSSRQGAVGELFF
TGTGCCAGCAGCTCCAGACAGGGGGCCGTCGGGGAGCTGTTTTTT
>TRBV6-5|TRBD2|medium-sized|TRBJ2-2|15
CASSLTSGTTGELFF
TGTGCCAGCAGTTTGACTAGCGGGACGACCGGGGAGCTGTTTTTT
>TRBV18|TRBD1|-|TRBJ2-7|15
CASSPPTGRTYEQYF
TGTGCCAGCTCACCACCGACAGGGCGGACCTACGAGCAGTACTTC
>TRBV19|TRBD1|-|TRBJ2-7|15
CASSSFDRGPYEQYF
TGTGCCAGTAGTTCCTTCGACAGGGGACCCTACGAGCAGTACTTC
>TRBV5-1|-|-|TRBJ1-1|12
CASQLGDTEAFF
TGCGCCAGCCAGTTAGGGGACACTGAAGCTTTCTTT
>TRBV5-4|TRBD1|-|TRBJ2-1|14
CASSFGTGGNEQFF
TGTGCCAGCAGCTTTGGGACAGGAGGAAATGAGCAGTTCTTC
>TRBV7-3|-|few|TRBJ1-1|13
CASSSGLNTEAFF
TGTGCCAGCAGCTCCGGACTTAACACTGAAGCTTTCTTT
>TRBV5-4|-|-|TRBJ1-1|13
CASSLGGETEAFF
TGTGCCAGCAGCTTGGGTGGAGAAACTGAAGCTTTCTTT
>TRBV7-9|-|-|TRBJ2-2|17
CASSLEFWRENTGELFF
TGTGCCAGCAGCTTAGAATTTTGGCGGGAGAACACCGGGGAGCTGTTTTTT
>TRBV6-6|-|-|TRBJ2-2|13
CAISTGGTGELFF
TGTGCCATCTCGACCGGGGGCACCGGGGAGCTGTTTTTT
>TRBV14|-|-|TRBJ2-7|11
CASSHTYEQYF
TGTGCCAGCAGCCACACCTACGAGCAGTACTTC
>TRBV10-3|TRBD1|once|TRBJ2-1|14
CAAGTGATYNEQFF
TGTGCCGCTGGGACAGGGGCGACTTACAATGAGCAGTTCTTC
>TRBV5-5|-|-|TRBJ2-7|14
CASSFSGTTYEQYF
TGTGCCAGCAGCTTTTCCGGGACAACCTACGAGCAGTACTTC
>TRBV4-1|-|few|TRBJ2-1|16
CASSQEAPGSYNEQFF
TGCGCCAGCAGCCAAGAAGCTCCGGGGTCCTACAATGAGCAGTTCTTC
>TRBV19|TRBD1|-|TRBJ2-5|14
CASSTRQGRETQYF
TGTGCCAGTAGTACGAGACAGGGTCGAGAGACCCAGTACTTC
>TRBV6-1|-|-|TRBJ1-1|14
CASSETGGFIEAFF
TGTGCCAGCAGTGAAACAGGAGGGTTTATTGAAGCTTTCTTT
>TRBV11-3|TRBD2|-|TRBJ2-5|15
CASSLTPLAGETQYF
TGTGCCAGCAGCTTGACGCCTCTAGCGGGAGAGACCCAGTACTTC
>TRBV2|-|-|TRBJ1-1|12
CAARGENTEAFF
TGTGCCGCCCGGGGGGAGAACACTGAAGCTTTCTTT
>TRBV7-6|TRBD2|-|TRBJ2-3|16
CASSADSGPASDTQYF
TGTGCCAGCAGCGCAGATAGCGGGCCGGCCTCAGATACGCAGTATTTT
>TRBV10-3|-|-|TRBJ2-2|17
CAIRPPGAARGTGELFF
TGTGCCATCAGGCCTCCGGGGGCCGCGCGGGGGACCGGGGAGCTGTTTTTT
>TRBV4-2|-|-|TRBJ1-2|15
CASSYSKDSFYGYTF
TGTGCCAGCAGCTATTCTAAGGACAGTTTCTATGGCTACACCTTC
>TRBV7-9|-|-|TRBJ2-7|14
CASSRGLPSYEQYF
TGCGCCAGCAGCCGTGGACTTCCATCATACGAGCAGTACTTC
>TRBV4-1|-|-|TRBJ2-7|15
CASSQWTSSRGEQYF
TGCGCCAGCAGCCAGTGGACATCAAGCAGGGGCGAGCAGTACTTC